This T cell receptor (beta chain) stems from a study of T cell repertoires in cytomegalovirus infection. In its sample, this clonotype was seen many times. Trimming removed 8 bases at V and 3 bases at J, with 20 bases between. The germline V gene has CDR1 MGHDK and CDR2 SYGVNS. The CDR3 has 16 amino acids. MiXCR, run by TCRdb on the reads, gives a single entry per CDR3 protein. The data show 130,000 or so distinct CDR3 sequences, about 6.5% seen once. Material: PBMCs. J is TRBJ2-4 and V is TRBV25-1; tentative D call: TRBD1 (6 bases). This TCR was recovered from a human donor in good health (CMV status not recorded). Some clones in this sample may be carry-over from other donors' samples. The CDR3 DNA reads as TGTGCCAGCTCACAGACCGGGACACCTATCAAAAACATTCAGTACTTC. Translating it yields CASSQTGTPIKNIQYF.